The 5 T cell receptor beta chains in this list originate from one sample, sequenced in a study of cytomegalovirus exposure and HLA in healthy donors. This PCR relied on a set of 60 Vbeta primers and 13 Jbeta primers. Here immunoSEQ multiplex PCR was the method, and the copy in TCRdb shows in-frame clones only, minus some. The table lists approximately 80,000 clones, roughly 75% of them singletons. Source material: PBMCs. The receptors here all came from a man aged 55-75 years in good health and CMV-seronegative.

This clone was seen a handful of times. This chain connects TRBV19 to TRBJ1-1; 10 bases are shared with TRBD1. The CDR3 runs to 17 residues. Germline V gene lookup returns CDR1 LNHDA and CDR2 SQIVND (reference sequence). With V trimmed by 7 bases and J by 7 bases, 18 bases remained unmatched. The CDR3 nucleotides are TGTGCCAGTACTACCTCCGGGACAGGGGTCACCAGGGGTGAAGCTTTCTTT. Its protein is CASTTSGTGVTRGEAFF. Full variable domain (missing parts from reference TRBV19 and TRBJ1-1): DGGITQSPKYLFRKEGQNVTLSCEQNLNHDAMYWYRQDPGQGLRLIYYSQIVNDFQKGDIAEGYSVSREKKESFPLTVTSAQKNPTAFYLCASTTSGTGVTRGEAFFGQGTRLTVV.

This rearrangement joins TRBV5-1 to TRBJ2-2; TRBD2 matches at 16 bases. The junction had 7 bases not matched to a gene; V was cut back by 4 bases and J by 7 bases. Germline V CDR1 and CDR2: SGHRS, YFSETQ. CDR3 length: 17 amino acids. CDR3 sequence reads: CASSPGTSGGANGELFF. CDR3 DNA: TGCGCCAGCAGCCCCGGGACTAGCGGGGGGGCGAACGGGGAGCTGTTTTTT.

V and J are TRBV6-6 and TRBJ2-7; 7 nucleotides match TRBD1. The CDR3 totals 15 residues. V gave up 6 bases and J gave up 6 bases; unmatched junction bases: 14. Germline V CDR1 and CDR2: MNHNY, SVGAGI (reference sequence). CDR3 nucleotides: TGTGCCAGCAGCCAACGACAGGGCCATTGGATCGAGCAGTACTTC. Amino acids: CASSQRQGHWIEQYF.

The chain links TRBV11-2 to TRBJ1-6; weak D call: TRBD1 (5 bases). Germline V gene data show CDR1 as SGHAT and CDR2 as FQNNGV. The CDR3 consists of 16 residues. Deletions cut 5 bases from V and 0 bases from J, with 11 bases between. In DNA form, the CDR3 reads TGTGCCAGCAGCCCAAGACAGAGCTCCTATAATTCACCCCTCCACTTT. Translated: CASSPRQSSYNSPLHF.

This chain joins TRBV11-2 and TRBJ1-1; D may be TRBD1 (5 bases). Trimming removed 5 bases at V and 4 bases at J, with 17 bases between. The CDR3 extends over 15 amino acids. In germline, CDR1 is SGHAT, CDR2 FQNNGV. CDR3 DNA sequence: TGTGCCAGCAGCCGCCTAACGGGACTAGGCACTGAAGCTTTCTTT. Translated, it gives CASSRLTGLGTEAFF.